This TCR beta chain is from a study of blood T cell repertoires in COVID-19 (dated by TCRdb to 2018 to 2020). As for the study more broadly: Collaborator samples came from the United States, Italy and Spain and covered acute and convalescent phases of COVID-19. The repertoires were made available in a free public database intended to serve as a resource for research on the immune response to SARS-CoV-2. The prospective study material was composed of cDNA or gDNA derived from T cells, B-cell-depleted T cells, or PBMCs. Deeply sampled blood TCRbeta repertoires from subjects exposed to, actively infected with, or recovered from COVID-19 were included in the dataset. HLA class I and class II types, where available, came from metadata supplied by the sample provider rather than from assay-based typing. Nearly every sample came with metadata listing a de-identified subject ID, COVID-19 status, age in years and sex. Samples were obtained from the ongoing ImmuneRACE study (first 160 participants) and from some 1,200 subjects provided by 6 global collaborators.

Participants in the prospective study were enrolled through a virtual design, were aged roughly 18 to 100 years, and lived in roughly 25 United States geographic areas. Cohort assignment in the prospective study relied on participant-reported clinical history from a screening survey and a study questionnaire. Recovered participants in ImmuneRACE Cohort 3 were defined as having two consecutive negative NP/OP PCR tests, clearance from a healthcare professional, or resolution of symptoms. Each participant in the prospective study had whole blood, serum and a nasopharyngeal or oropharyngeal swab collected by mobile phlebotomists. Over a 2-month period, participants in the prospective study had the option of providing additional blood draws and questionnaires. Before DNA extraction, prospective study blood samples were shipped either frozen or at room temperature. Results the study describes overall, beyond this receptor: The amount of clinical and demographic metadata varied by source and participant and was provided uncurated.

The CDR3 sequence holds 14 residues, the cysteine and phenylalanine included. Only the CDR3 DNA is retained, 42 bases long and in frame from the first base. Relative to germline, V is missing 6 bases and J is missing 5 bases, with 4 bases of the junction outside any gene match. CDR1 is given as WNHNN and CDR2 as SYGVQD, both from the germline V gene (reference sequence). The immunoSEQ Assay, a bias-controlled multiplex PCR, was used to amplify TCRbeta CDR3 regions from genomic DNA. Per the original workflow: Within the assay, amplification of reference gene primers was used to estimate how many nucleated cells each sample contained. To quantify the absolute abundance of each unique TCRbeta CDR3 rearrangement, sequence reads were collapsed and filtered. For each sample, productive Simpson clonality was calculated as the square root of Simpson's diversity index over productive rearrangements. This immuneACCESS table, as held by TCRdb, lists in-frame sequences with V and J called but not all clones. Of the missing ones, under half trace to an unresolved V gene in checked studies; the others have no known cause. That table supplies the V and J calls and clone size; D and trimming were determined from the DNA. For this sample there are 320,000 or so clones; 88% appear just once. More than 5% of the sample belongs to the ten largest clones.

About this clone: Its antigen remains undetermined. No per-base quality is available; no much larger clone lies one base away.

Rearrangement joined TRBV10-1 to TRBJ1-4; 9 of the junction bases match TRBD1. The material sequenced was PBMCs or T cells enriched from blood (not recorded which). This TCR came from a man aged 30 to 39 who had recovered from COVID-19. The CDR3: CASSKGQGNEKLFF. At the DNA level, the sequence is TGCGCCAGCAGCAAAGGACAGGGGAATGAAAAACTGTTTTTT.